These 12 T cell receptor beta chains share one sample of origin, sequenced in a study of early T cells in non-severe SARS-CoV-2 infection. TCRdb re-called the 5' RACE reads through MiXCR, storing one row per CDR3 protein. The table has roughly 120,000 distinct CDR3 sequences, about 15% seen once. Sequenced input: whole blood. Source of these receptors: an adult who was a healthcare worker with PCR-confirmed SARS-CoV-2 infection or an uninfected control (not recorded which).

This chain links TRBV7-8 with TRBJ2-3; TRBD1 might be the D (6 bases). The ends were cut back, 3 bases at V and 4 bases at J, with 32 bases in the middle. There are 21 residues in the CDR3. Germline V gives CDR1 SGHVS, CDR2 FQNEAQ. The CDR3 is CASSFPYNQSPGAEKPDTQYF. The CDR3 region has the DNA TGTGCCAGCAGCTTTCCCTATAATCAGTCGCCAGGGGCCGAGAAGCCAGATACGCAGTATTTT.

The chain recombines TRBV30 with TRBJ2-1; 8 bases fit TRBD1. CDR3 size: 15 residues. V dropped 4 bases and J dropped 5; count of bases not matched to a gene: 10. Germline V gene sequence: CDR1 GTSNPN, CDR2 SVGIG (reference sequence). CDR3 sequence reads: CAWIQLDRDDNEQFF. The CDR3 DNA sequence: TGTGCCTGGATACAATTGGACAGGGACGACAATGAGCAGTTCTTC.

This clonotype was detected many times. This chain links TRBV6-6 with TRBJ1-3, with D uncertain. The CDR3 contains 12 residues. CDR1 and CDR2 from the germline V gene are MNHNY and SVGAGI (reference sequence). The germline V and J ends were trimmed by 7 bases and 3 bases, with 7 bases remaining between them. In DNA form, the CDR3 reads TGTGCCAGCACAGTGGGTGGAAACACCATATATTTT. Translated: CASTVGGNTIYF.

This clonotype was picked up a small number of times. The J gene is TRBJ1-1, the V gene TRBV29-1; 11 positions agree with TRBD1. CDR3 length: 12 residues. Germline loops: CDR1 SQVTM, CDR2 ANQGSEA. With 8 bases clipped from V and 7 bases from J, the junction kept 6 bases outside the gene matches. This CDR3 is CSFFGTGGEAFF. CDR3 sequence (DNA): TGCAGCTTCTTTGGGACAGGGGGTGAAGCTTTCTTT.

This clonotype has at least ten counts. The J gene is TRBJ1-2, the V gene TRBV11-2; D gene ambiguous. Trimming took 3 bases from V and 0 from J, leaving 8 bases between them. The CDR3 contains 14 residues. The germline gives CDR1 SGHAT, CDR2 FQNNGV. For the CDR3, the DNA is TGTGCCAGCAGCTTGGGCCCAGCTAACTATGGCTACACCTTC. Translation: CASSLGPANYGYTF. The full variable domain, with the rest looked up from reference TRBV11-2 and TRBJ1-2, is EAGVAQSPRYKIIEKRQSVAFWCNPISGHATLYWYQQILGQGPKLLIQFQNNGVVDDSQLPKDRFSAERLKGVDSTLKIQPAKLEDSAVYLCASSLGPANYGYTFGSGTRLTVV.

The chain couples TRBV4-1 to TRBJ1-2; the D is unclear. This CDR3 has 15 amino acids. With 4 bases removed from V and 1 base from J, the gap between germline ends came to 13 bases. The V gene's germline CDR1 is MGHRA and CDR2 YSYEKL. CDR3 bases: TGCGCCAGCAGCCCAAGAATTACGGTTAACTATGGCTACACCTTC. As protein: CASSPRITVNYGYTF.

In this sample, this clonotype turned up a few times. The V gene is TRBV7-3, the J gene TRBJ2-2; D gene unclear. Trimming cost V 2 bases and J 7 bases, with 5 bases left between them. Germline CDR1 and CDR2: SGHTA and FQGTGA. The CDR3 runs to 12 residues. CDR3 amino acids: CASSLEVGELFF. The CDR3 region has the DNA TGTGCCAGCAGCTTAGAGGTCGGGGAGCTGTTTTTT.

The chain combines TRBV12-3 or TRBV12-4 with TRBJ2-4, with D possibly TRBD1 on 6 matching bases. The CDR3 covers 14 residues. Trimming cost V 6 bases and J 10 bases, with 19 bases left between them. This CDR3 reads CASRDREGGGIQYF. The CDR3 DNA is TGTGCCAGCAGGGACCGAGAAGGGGGTGGGATTCAGTACTTC.

This clonotype has a handful of counts. The chain recombines TRBV6-6 with TRBJ2-5, with D perhaps matching TRBD1 or TRBD2 (5 bases each). V was pared by 0 bases and J by 3 bases, with 17 bases between. CDR3 length equals 17 residues. The germline CDR1 and CDR2 sequences are MNHNY and SVGAGI (reference sequence). CDR3 bases: TGTGCCAGCAGTTACTCTTGGGACGCCCGGCCCGAAGAGACCCAGTACTTC. Translating gives CASSYSWDARPEETQYF.

This clonotype came up a few times. The V call is TRBV19, the J call TRBJ2-1, with no clear D. CDR3 length: 18 residues. Trimming pared 3 bases from V and 9 bases from J, leaving 27 bases between. In germline, CDR1 is LNHDA, CDR2 SQIVND (reference sequence). The CDR3 protein is CASSIPRSLKGLRGEQFF. The CDR3 DNA reads as TGTGCCAGTAGTATCCCCCGGAGCTTAAAGGGTCTTCGTGGTGAGCAGTTCTTC.

This clonotype came up many times. This rearrangement joins TRBV7-2 to TRBJ1-5, with unresolved D. The V end lost 1 base, the J end lost 3 bases, and 7 bases lay between the germline ends. CDR3 size: 14 residues. From germline, CDR1 is SGHTA and CDR2 FQGNSA. This CDR3 reads CASSLGGFNQPQHF. CDR3 DNA sequence: TGTGCCAGCAGCTTAGGAGGGTTCAATCAGCCCCAGCATTTT.

This sequence joins TRBV7-8 and TRBJ2-7; a possible D gene is TRBD2 (6 bases). The CDR3 has 15 residues. Germline lookup yields CDR1 SGHVS and CDR2 FQNEAQ. With 6 bases removed from V and 6 bases from J, the gap between germline ends came to 21 bases. CDR3 coding DNA: TGTGCCAGCAGTATATGGCGGGGAGAAGCACGCGAGCAGTACTTC. Its protein product is CASSIWRGEAREQYF.